This T cell receptor (beta chain) was captured by sequencing in a study of cytomegalovirus exposure and HLA in healthy donors. Study-wide context: An earlier analysis identified 110 million or so unique TCR beta sequences in about 179 million T cells. Study findings and constraints: The authors reported that TCR beta sequences could predict HLA-A and HLA-B alleles. These predictions were accurate for most subjects in the first cohort. According to an earlier analysis, most TCR beta V segments yielded productive rearrangements about 87% or about 30% of the time. Accounts indicate the classifier identified cytomegalovirus status with strong specificity and sensitivity.

Note on this clone: Its antigen is not identified.

The PCR employed 60 Vbeta primers together with 13 Jbeta primers. Produced via immunoSEQ multiplex PCR; TCRdb's table is partial and in-frame only. The table shows about 190,000 clones, with 78% occurring only once. V was clipped by 3 bases and J by 0 bases; unmatched bases: 16. Germline loops: CDR1 LGHNA, CDR2 YSLEER. This CDR3 contains 21 residues. The genes are TRBV4-3 and TRBJ2-3; TRBD2 matches at 12 bases. The origin of this receptor is a woman aged 30 to 39 in good health and CMV-seropositive. The specimen sequenced was PBMCs. CDR3 coding DNA: TGCGCCAGCAGCCAGACCTATGGGGCACTAGCGGGGGGACGAAGCACAGATACGCAGTATTTT. This sequence encodes CASSQTYGALAGGRSTDTQYF.